These T cell receptor beta chains were read from a single sample in a study of a mutant IDH1 vaccine in newly diagnosed glioma. Generated by immunoSEQ multiplex PCR, the TCRdb table keeps only in-frame clones and is missing some. The table lists about 27,000 clones, roughly 76% of them singletons. For these receptors, no antigen is known. Sequenced material: PBMCs, taken from a glioma patient whose treatment included an IDH1 peptide vaccine. These receptors all stem from a man between 50 and 59 years old with glioma. The CDR3 runs from the conserved cysteine through the conserved F or W. The D gene is left open where the match is weak. For some rows the clone size is stated as once, few or many, or as a class when expanded; others skip it.

TRBV4-2	-	TRBJ2-7	-	TGTGCCAGCAGCCAAGAAGTAGCGGAGCTCGCCTACGAGCAGTACTTC	CASSQEVAELAYEQYF
TRBV30	once	TRBJ2-1	TRBD2	TGTGCCTGGAGTGGGACGGCTAGCGGATACAATGAGCAGTTCTTC	CAWSGTASGYNEQFF
TRBV7-9	once	TRBJ2-2	-	TGTGCCAGCACCCAGGGCGGGGCCGGGGAGCTGTTTTTT	CASTQGGAGELFF
TRBV7-9	-	TRBJ2-7	-	TGTGCCAGCAGCCCCCCCAGGTTCTACGAGCAGTACTTC	CASSPPRFYEQYF
TRBV19	few	TRBJ1-1	-	TGTGCCAGTAGTATCCCTGGACAAGGGAGAGCTTTCTTT	CASSIPGQGRAFF
TRBV4-1	-	TRBJ2-2	-	TGCGCCAGCAGCCGGGAAGTACGTGGGGAGCTGTTTTTT	CASSREVRGELFF
TRBV5-1	-	TRBJ1-2	-	TGCGCCAGCAGCTTGGCTACAGATTTCTATGGCTACACCTTC	CASSLATDFYGYTF
TRBV10-3	-	TRBJ2-1	TRBD2	TGTGCCATCAGGGGACTAGCGAACAATGAGCAGTTCTTC	CAIRGLANNEQFF
TRBV6-5	few	TRBJ2-7	-	TGTGCCAGCAGTTATCGGTCCTCCTACGAGCAGTACTTC	CASSYRSSYEQYF
TRBV30	-	TRBJ2-7	TRBD1	TGTGCCTGGCAGGACAGGGGGCGTGAGCAGTACTTC	CAWQDRGREQYF
TRBV2	-	TRBJ1-3	TRBD1	TGTGCCAGCATGGACAGGGACTCTTCTGAAAACACCATATATTTT	CASMDRDSSENTIYF
TRBV15	-	TRBJ1-1	-	TGTGCCACCAGCTTGACCTGGACAGTGAACACTGAAGCTTTCTTT	CATSLTWTVNTEAFF
TRBV6-1	few	TRBJ1-2	-	TGTGCCAGCAAAAAGGGGGAGGGTGGCTACACCTTC	CASKKGEGGYTF
TRBV29-1	once	TRBJ2-2	TRBD1	TGCAGCACCGCCGGGACAGGAGCCACCGGGGAGCTGTTTTTT	CSTAGTGATGELFF
TRBV29-1	-	TRBJ1-1	-	TGCAGCGTTCGGAGAGTTGGCACTGAAGCTTTCTTT	CSVRRVGTEAFF
TRBV30	-	TRBJ2-5	TRBD1	TGTGCCTGGGGCCTGACAGGGCAAGAGACCCAGTACTTC	CAWGLTGQETQYF
TRBV7-9	-	TRBJ2-7	-	TGTGCCAGCAGCCCCCCGCGTCACTACGAGCAGTACTTC	CASSPPRHYEQYF
TRBV7-2	-	TRBJ2-1	-	TGTGCCAGCAGCCCTTTATTGGGCAACTTCAATGAGCAGTTCTTC	CASSPLLGNFNEQFF
TRBV30	-	TRBJ1-2	-	TGTGCCTGGACCGTTGAGGGGTTTTATGGCTACACCTTC	CAWTVEGFYGYTF
TRBV4-1	few	TRBJ1-6	-	TGCGCCAGCAGCTTAAGGGGTCAAGGACAAAATAATTCACCCCTCCACTTT	CASSLRGQGQNNSPLHF
TRBV2	-	TRBJ2-7	TRBD1	TGTGCCAGCAGAAAAAGGGACAGGATAACCTACGAGCAGTACTTC	CASRKRDRITYEQYF
TRBV6-6	-	TRBJ2-7	-	TGTGCCAGCAGATCGACAGGCGGGGGCTCCTACGAGCAGTACTTC	CASRSTGGGSYEQYF
TRBV5-1	once	TRBJ2-5	-	TGCGCCAGCAGCTTGACGGCCCAAGAGACCCAGTACTTC	CASSLTAQETQYF
TRBV5-5	-	TRBJ1-1	-	TGTGCCAGCAGCTACCGGATTGAAGCTTTCTTT	CASSYRIEAFF
TRBV18	-	TRBJ2-3	-	TGTGCCAGCTCGACAGGTTTTACAGATACGCAGTATTTT	CASSTGFTDTQYF
TRBV4-1	-	TRBJ2-5	-	TGCGCCAGCAGCCAAGAGGGCGGGGCCCAAGAGACCCAGTACTTC	CASSQEGGAQETQYF
TRBV5-4	few	TRBJ1-1	TRBD1	TGTGCCAGCAGCTCCCCCGGGACAGGGGGCACTGAAGCTTTCTTT	CASSSPGTGGTEAFF
TRBV6-1	-	TRBJ1-5	-	TGTGCCAGCAGTCCCTCGGGGGACTCCAATCAGCCCCAGCATTTT	CASSPSGDSNQPQHF
TRBV7-8	-	TRBJ1-1	-	TGTGCCAGCAGCTTGACAGAGAACACTGAAGCTTTCTTT	CASSLTENTEAFF
TRBV2	-	TRBJ2-2	-	TGTGCCAGCAGTGACAGGGCAAACACCGGGGAGCTGTTTTTT	CASSDRANTGELFF
TRBV2	-	TRBJ1-6	-	TGTGCCAGCAGTGACAAGGGACGGCGGAATTCACCCCTCCACTTT	CASSDKGRRNSPLHF
TRBV7-9	-	TRBJ1-5	TRBD1	TGTGCCAGCAGCTTAGGAGTAGGGGGCCATCAGCCCCAGCATTTT	CASSLGVGGHQPQHF
TRBV2	-	TRBJ2-7	TRBD1	TGTGCCAGCAGAAAGACAGGGGCGAGCAAGAGCGAGCAGTACTTC	CASRKTGASKSEQYF
TRBV10-3	-	TRBJ2-1	-	TGTGCCATCGTCGGGGACCCCTACAATGAGCAGTTCTTC	CAIVGDPYNEQFF
TRBV7-9	once	TRBJ1-1	-	TGTGCCAGCAGCCGTCCTTCAGGGGACACTGAAGCTTTCTTT	CASSRPSGDTEAFF
TRBV29-1	few	TRBJ1-2	-	TGCAGCGTGGTGTACTATGATGGCTACACCTTC	CSVVYYDGYTF
TRBV2	few	TRBJ1-1	-	TGTGCCAGCAGGGGAGACCGACTTGCAGGGGCGAACACTGAAGCTTTCTTT	CASRGDRLAGANTEAFF
TRBV10-1	-	TRBJ2-6	TRBD1	TGCGCCAGGTGGACAGGGATTAACTACTCTGGGGCCAACGTCCTGACTTTC	CARWTGINYSGANVLTF
TRBV18	-	TRBJ2-2	TRBD2	TGTGCCAGCTCAGATGGACTAGCCCACACCGGGGAGCTGTTTTTT	CASSDGLAHTGELFF
TRBV7-2	-	TRBJ2-3	TRBD2	TGTGCCAGCAGCCCCCAGAGCGGGAGCAGGACAGATACGCAGTATTTT	CASSPQSGSRTDTQYF
TRBV27	-	TRBJ2-7	-	TGTGCCAGCTCACCGTCACCGGTTAGCGCCTACGAGCAGTACTTC	CASSPSPVSAYEQYF
TRBV19	few	TRBJ1-1	-	TGTGCCAGTAGTATAAGTAGGGGCACTGAAGCTTTCTTT	CASSISRGTEAFF
TRBV7-9	-	TRBJ2-7	TRBD2	TGTGCCAGCAGCCCGGGACTAGCGGGAGAGCAGTACTTC	CASSPGLAGEQYF
TRBV6-5	-	TRBJ2-3	-	TGTGCCAGCAGTTACGGCCTTCTCTACACAGATACGCAGTATTTT	CASSYGLLYTDTQYF
TRBV7-2	-	TRBJ1-4	-	TGTGCCAGCAGCTTATACGCGGGCACTAATGAAAAACTGTTTTTT	CASSLYAGTNEKLFF
TRBV18	-	TRBJ1-1	-	TGTGCCAGCTCACCCCCGGGAGGGGCCAGGAACACTGAAGCTTTCTTT	CASSPPGGARNTEAFF
TRBV6-4	-	TRBJ1-5	TRBD1	TGTGCCAGCCCCCCGGGACAGGCAGACCGGCCCCAGCATTTT	CASPPGQADRPQHF
TRBV21-1	-	TRBJ1-4	-	TGTGCCAGCCCGGTGGGGGGGGATGAAAAACTGTTTTTT	CASPVGGDEKLFF
TRBV15	-	TRBJ2-7	-	TGTGCCACCAGCAGAGGCCCGAGCGACGAGCAGTACTTC	CATSRGPSDEQYF
TRBV18	-	TRBJ2-2	-	TGTGCCAGCTCACCATATGGGCGGGACCCGAACACCGGGGAGCTGTTTTTT	CASSPYGRDPNTGELFF
TRBV7-9	-	TRBJ2-3	TRBD2	TGTGCCAGCAGCTCTCGGGGGGCGCAGTATTTT	CASSSRGAQYF
TRBV6-6	-	TRBJ2-7	-	TGTGCCAGCAGTTACACCCAGGGATCCTACGAGCAGTACTTC	CASSYTQGSYEQYF
TRBV7-9	-	TRBJ2-7	-	TGTGCCAGCAGTCCGCCAGGAGGGGTGGGCGAGCAGTACTTC	CASSPPGGVGEQYF
TRBV28	-	TRBJ1-4	-	TGTGCCACCAATCGAGGGGGTACTAATGAAAAACTGTTTTTT	CATNRGGTNEKLFF
TRBV7-8	once	TRBJ2-1	TRBD1	TGTGCCAGCAGCTCCACAGGGGCGGGTGAGCAGTTCTTC	CASSSTGAGEQFF
TRBV29-1	-	TRBJ1-2	-	TGCAGCGCCCCCAACCCCCAGGGAAGCTACACCTTC	CSAPNPQGSYTF
TRBV7-2	-	TRBJ1-2	-	TGTGCCAGCACCTCGGGCGTAGGCTACACCTTC	CASTSGVGYTF
TRBV11-1	-	TRBJ2-7	-	TGTGCCAGCAGCCCCGCCGGCCAGGGGACCTACGAGCAGTACTTC	CASSPAGQGTYEQYF
TRBV6-6	-	TRBJ2-1	-	TGTGCCAGCAGTTACTCGCGGGTTTACAATGAGCAGTTCTTC	CASSYSRVYNEQFF
TRBV13	-	TRBJ1-1	TRBD1	TGTGCCAGCACCCTGACAGGGGTTGACACTGAAGCTTTCTTT	CASTLTGVDTEAFF